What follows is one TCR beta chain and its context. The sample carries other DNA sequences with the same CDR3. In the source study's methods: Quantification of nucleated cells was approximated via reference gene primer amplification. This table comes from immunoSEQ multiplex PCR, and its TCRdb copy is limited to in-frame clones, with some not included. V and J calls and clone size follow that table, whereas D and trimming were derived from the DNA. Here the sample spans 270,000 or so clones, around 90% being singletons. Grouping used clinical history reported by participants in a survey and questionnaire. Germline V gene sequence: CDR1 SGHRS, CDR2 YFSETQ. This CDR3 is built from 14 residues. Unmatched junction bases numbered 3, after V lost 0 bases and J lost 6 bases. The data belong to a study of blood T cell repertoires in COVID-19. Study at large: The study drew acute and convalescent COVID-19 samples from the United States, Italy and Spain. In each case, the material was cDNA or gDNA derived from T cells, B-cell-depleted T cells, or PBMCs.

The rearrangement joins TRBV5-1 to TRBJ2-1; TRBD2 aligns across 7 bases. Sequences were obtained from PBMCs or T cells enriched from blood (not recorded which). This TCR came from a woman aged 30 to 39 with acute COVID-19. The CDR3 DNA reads TGCGCCAGCAGCTTGGGGACTAGTGGCAATGAGCAGTTCTTC. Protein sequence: CASSLGTSGNEQFF. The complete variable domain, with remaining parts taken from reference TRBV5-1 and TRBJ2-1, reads KAGVTQTPRYLIKTRGQQVTLSCSPISGHRSVSWYQQTPGQGLQFLFEYFSETQRNKGNFPGRFSGRQFSNSRSEMNVSTLELGDSALYLCASSLGTSGNEQFFGPGTRLTVL.